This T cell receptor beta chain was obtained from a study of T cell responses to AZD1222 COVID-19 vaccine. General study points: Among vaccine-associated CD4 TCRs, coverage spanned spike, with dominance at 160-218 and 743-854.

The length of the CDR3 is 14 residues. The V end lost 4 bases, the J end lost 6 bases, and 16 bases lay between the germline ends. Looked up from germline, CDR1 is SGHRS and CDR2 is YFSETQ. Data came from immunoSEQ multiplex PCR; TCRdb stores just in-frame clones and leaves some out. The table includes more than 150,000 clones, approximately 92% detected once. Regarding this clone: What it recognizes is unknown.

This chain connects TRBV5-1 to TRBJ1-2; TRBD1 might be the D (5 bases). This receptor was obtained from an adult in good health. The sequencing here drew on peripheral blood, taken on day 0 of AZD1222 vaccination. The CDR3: CASSHAQGTNGYTF. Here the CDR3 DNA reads TGCGCCAGCAGCCATGCCCAGGGAACAAATGGCTACACCTTC.